This entry describes one TCR beta chain. Its antigen remains undetermined. The input lacks base qualities; no much larger clone sits a single base away. From the cysteine up to the phenylalanine, the CDR3 has a length of 15 residues. Only the CDR3 part of the read is kept: 45 bases, read in frame from the first base. The V and J ends are trimmed by 3 bases and 0 bases, leaving 10 bases between them. CDR1 MNHNS and CDR2 SASEGT were looked up in the germline V gene. These data belong to a study of cytomegalovirus exposure and HLA in healthy donors (dated by TCRdb to the late 2010s). Regarding the research as a whole: An earlier analysis of fewer than 750 of the donors reported around 280 Gb of sequence data and 95 million to 120 million unique TCR beta sequences obtained from approximately 180 million T cells. Genome-wide SNP genotypes for about 55% of the 666 donors were used in a later genetic analysis, which treated that subset as a discovery cohort. To predict cytomegalovirus infection status, the study combined high-throughput TCR immunosequencing, statistical association of individual TCRs with disease status, and machine learning. Donor age, sex, ethnicity and CMV serostatus were compiled together with the repertoire data. Among some 400 genotyped donors of the cohort, an average of around 240,000 unique TCR beta nucleotide sequences were sequenced per donor, 15% to 20% of them non-productive. To decide whether each TCR beta V gene segment behaved as functional or pseudogenic, an earlier analysis of some 570 of the donors relied on high-throughput TCR beta sequencing. In a later analysis, previously published TCR beta repertoires from 666 donors were re-analyzed and high-resolution HLA genotyping was added so that TCR occurrence patterns could be studied. Every repertoire in the discovery cohort had been generated on one and the same sequencing platform. Four or five DR-DQ haplotypes were handled as single units for association and clustering because linkage in the cohort was strong. The study used immunosequencing to profile the T cell repertoires of several hundred subjects and linked those repertoires to cytomegalovirus serostatus. Typing coverage varied by locus: 629-630 donors for A, B, C, DRB1 and DQB1; roughly 560 for DQA1; 606 for DPA1; around 450 for DPB1. Class I and class II HLA loci were covered by the typing at four-digit resolution. Among the roughly 400 genotyped donors, approximately 77% belonged to the genetic ancestry cluster associated with self-reported Caucasian donors. A separate validation cohort of 100 to 150 different subjects was used in addition to the roughly 700-subject first cohort. The study aimed to test whether cataloging public T cell receptors could reveal signatures of past pathogen exposure. Rather than drawing on any new phenotypic data, the later analysis identified candidate immune exposures from TCR beta sequences and the way those sequences occurred across donors. Around 300 gigabases of sequencing data and approximately 93 million unique TCR sequences were included in an early release covering under 650 HLA-typed donors.

The cohort comprised around 690 healthy bone marrow donors. Cohort members were all nominally healthy when sampled, although unrecorded immune exposures were likely present. The donor tested CMV seronegative and was one of the 352 seronegative cohort members. A peripheral blood sample was collected from each donor, and TCR beta sequencing was performed on peripheral blood mononuclear cells. Genomic DNA extraction from the blood cell samples was performed with the Qiagen DNeasy Blood Extraction Kit. Library method: the immunoSEQ multiplex PCR assay. A mixture of 60 forward primers for TCR Vbeta segments and 13 reverse primers for TCR Jbeta segments was used in the multiplex PCR. The CDR3 region of rearranged TCR beta genes was amplified from genomic DNA by a multiplex PCR assay. The Illumina HiSeq System was used to sequence the amplified TCR beta libraries as 87-base-pair reads. In the paper's pipeline: In a later analysis, about 80 million unique TCR beta chains were counted across the 690 or so repertoires, and roughly 10 million of these chains were shared by at least two donors. Raw reads were error-corrected and collapsed into unique sequences by a nearest-neighbor algorithm in which closely related sequences were merged to remove PCR and sequencing errors. To assign V, D and J gene segments, CDR3 sequences were aligned to IMGT reference sequences. For a sequence to be retained, a match of at least six nucleotides to both a V gene segment and a J gene segment was required. Rearrangements were classified as productive when the CDR3 lacked stop codons and remained in frame with V and J, and all other rearrangements were classified as non-productive. Following IMGT convention, CDR3 was defined as the stretch from the second conserved V-encoded cysteine to the conserved J-encoded phenylalanine. The earlier analysis of about 590 of the donors excluded sequences that lacked an unambiguous match to a single V gene segment. An earlier analysis of a few hundred of the donors called V segments functional above 56.7% productive rearrangements and segregating when the between-donor standard deviation exceeded 5%. A statistical classification framework was developed to diagnose cytomegalovirus status using the catalog of TCR beta chain sequences. In a later analysis, TCR nucleotide sequences were compared against IMGT/GENE-DB human TR gene sequences so that V and J genes could be assigned. A later analysis assigned CDR3 sequences and most-parsimonious VDJ recombination scenarios with the TCRdist pipeline. A later analysis defined each TCR beta chain by its CDR3 amino acid sequence plus V-gene family, and excluded reads lacking a unique V-gene family. To address suspected cross-contamination and a sequencing artifact, a later analysis removed a few hundred highly shared, low-generation-probability nucleotide sequences. A later analysis calculated a clonal expansion index for each public chain from normalized within-repertoire ranks of inferred template counts. A later analysis computed generation probabilities with a VDJ recombination model fitted to out-of-frame rearrangements, and checked the results against IGoR. A later analysis scored TCR-TCR, TCR-HLA and TCR-CMV co-occurrence with hypergeometric tests, applying a repertoire-size bias correction to TCR pairs. False discovery rates were estimated in a later analysis by permuting HLA or CMV assignments 20 times. In a later analysis, co-occurring TCRs were grouped using DBSCAN, and TCRdist sequence similarity was added for clustering within HLA-allele-positive subsets. For co-occurrence clustering, repertoires with fewer than 30,000 or more than 120,000 public chains were excluded, along with a handful of repertoires with anomalous nucleotide sharing. TCRdb holds this immuneACCESS table with in-frame rearrangements only. Some clones are missing; in checked studies, unresolved V genes explain under half, and the rest has no known cause. V and J calls and clone size are as listed in that table; D and trimming were resolved from the DNA. For this sample the table gives around 140,000 clones, of which 77% were detected only once. The ten most abundant clones make up roughly 1.3% of the sample.

General findings and caveats noted by the study authors: In an earlier analysis of approximately 590 of the donors, most TCR beta V segments appeared in productive rearrangements about 87% or about 30% of the time, broadly matching IMGT annotations. Several of the top co-occurrence clusters appeared to be linked to parvovirus B19, influenza, CMV and Epstein-Barr virus, according to a later analysis. In a later analysis, about 16,000 TCR beta sequences were associated with specific HLA alleles at a false discovery rate of 0.05. Compared with equally common non-associated chains, HLA-associated TCR beta chains in a later analysis were more clonally expanded and had lower generation probabilities. In a later analysis, the rate of TCR association differed among HLA loci, with DRB1 alleles having the most associated TCRs and HLA-C alleles having the fewest. Most TCR sequences were seen in very few donors, while some public TCRs were found in many individuals. When HLA alleles, especially DR and DQ, strongly co-occurred, attributing TCR associations to individual alleles was difficult. HLA typing was unavailable for some donors at each locus, so association tests used only the typed subset. The 87-base-pair reads could not distinguish some IMGT-functional V segments, including TRBV6-2 and TRBV6-3, so those segments were excluded. Correlated functional status among segregating V segments might be attributable to linkage disequilibrium, but an unknown experimental factor could not be ruled out. A later analysis found that most CMV-associated TCR beta chains appeared HLA-restricted, with HLA associations seemingly driven largely by CMV exposure. The classifier was reported to diagnose cytomegalovirus status with high specificity and sensitivity in both the original cohort and the validation cohort. Because counts were too low, around 17 rarely observed V segments, including chromosome 9 orphons, were left out of the earlier analysis of approximately 500 of the donors. A few of the identified cytomegalovirus-associated TCR beta chains were confirmed in vitro to be specific for cytomegalovirus antigens. It was suggested by the authors that the approach could potentially be generalized to other disease states and immunological phenotypes. The study listed 150 to 200 TCR beta chains as associated with cytomegalovirus. Sequencing depth was assumed to be roughly uniform across donors in the presence/absence analyses, though that assumption may not hold. This cohort had only TCR beta chains sequenced, and the lack of alpha or paired-chain data limited which features could be detected. For the cohort, immune exposure information was limited to CMV serostatus. A later genetic analysis reported fewer N-insertions in productive TCRs among donors in an Asian-associated ancestry cluster than the 666-donor mean. The sequencing pipeline was judged likely to have produced a cluster of highly shared sequence variants as a technical artifact. A further reported finding was that TCR beta sequences accurately predicted the HLA-A and HLA-B alleles for most subjects in the first cohort. A later genetic analysis associated a missense DCLRE1C variant with V-gene and J-gene trimming of TCR beta chains, and an independent cohort replicated the association.

The sequence derives from a woman between 35 and 50 years old in good health and CMV-seronegative. Sequences were obtained from PBMCs. The rearranged chain carries TRBV6-1 and TRBJ2-3; no D gene is confidently identified. The nucleotide sequence reads TGTGCCAGCAGTGATAATGGCAGAAGCACAGATACGCAGTATTTT. It encodes CASSDNGRSTDTQYF.